These 18 T cell receptor beta chains were all obtained from the same sample, sequenced in a study of blood T cell repertoires in COVID-19. Using immunoSEQ multiplex PCR, the repertoire was profiled, and TCRdb retains in-frame clones only, with some absent. The sample shows fewer than 70,000 clones, roughly 85% of them seen only once. The sample taken for sequencing was peripheral blood. The receptors shown here come from a man aged 50-60 years with acute or convalescent COVID-19.

The gene calls are TRBV11-2 and TRBJ2-5; perhaps TRBD2 as D (5 bases). Germline CDR1 and CDR2: SGHAT and FQNNGV. This CDR3 contains 15 residues. V was pared by 6 bases and J by 2 bases, with 16 bases between. In DNA form, the CDR3 reads TGTGCCAGCAGGCACCCTGGGAGACAACAAGAGACCCAGTACTTC. Translated, it gives CASRHPGRQQETQYF.

The gene calls are TRBV4-2 and TRBJ2-7; 8 bases fit TRBD1. The germline CDR1 and CDR2 sequences are LGHNA and YNFKEQ. This CDR3 contains 16 residues. V gave up 2 bases and J gave up 1 base; unmatched junction bases: 7. The CDR3 spells CASSQSGTGWSYEQYF. Written as DNA, the CDR3 is TGTGCCAGCAGCCAATCGGGGACAGGATGGTCCTACGAGCAGTACTTC.

V is TRBV6-5 and J is TRBJ2-7; weak D call: TRBD1 (6 bases). The CDR3 is 15 amino acids. V dropped 5 bases and J dropped 5 bases, with 19 bases sitting between them. The germline V gene has CDR1 MNHEY and CDR2 SVGAGI. This CDR3 reads CASSQPPGTIHEQYV. The CDR3 DNA reads TGTGCCAGCAGTCAACCCCCCGGGACAATCCACGAGCAGTACGTC.

The CDR3 coding sequence is TGTGCCATCAGTGTAGACCCCCGGGGTGGTGAGCAGTTCTTC. Residues: CAISVDPRGGEQFF. The chain is built from TRBV10-3 and TRBJ2-1, with D maybe TRBD2 (5 bases). The V end was cut by 4 bases, the J end by 9 bases, with 16 bases between. Germline CDR1 ENHRY, CDR2 SYGVKD. The CDR3 is 14 amino acids.

The rearrangement joins TRBV5-5 to TRBJ2-5; D gene ambiguous. This CDR3 comprises 14 residues. The germline V gene encodes CDR1 SGHKS and CDR2 YYEKEE (reference sequence). Trimming removed 6 bases from V and 1 base from J, with 13 bases in between. CDR3 sequence (DNA): TGTGCCAGCACCACTCCAGGTAGCCAAGAGACCCAGTACTTC. Translation: CASTTPGSQETQYF.

The rearrangement links TRBV10-3 to TRBJ1-2; possible D gene TRBD1, 6 bases. V lost 6 bases to trimming and J lost 0 bases, with 17 bases between them. This CDR3 contains 16 residues. Germline-derived CDR1 and CDR2 are ENHRY and SYGVKD. In DNA form, the CDR3 reads TGTGCCATCAGCCGGGAACAGGGCCCCTCTAACTATGGCTACACCTTC. Amino acid sequence: CAISREQGPSNYGYTF.

The CDR3 reads CAINQGRQYGYTF. In DNA form, the CDR3 reads TGTGCCATCAACCAGGGGCGGCAATATGGCTACACCTTC. J is TRBJ1-2 and V is TRBV10-3; maybe TRBD1 (6 bases). Germline CDR1 is ENHRY and CDR2 is SYGVKD. The length of the CDR3 is 13 residues. The ends were cut back, 7 bases at V and 5 bases at J, with 14 bases in the middle.

This chain joins TRBV2 and TRBJ2-3, with unresolved D. V lost 1 base and J 0 bases, leaving 8 bases between the germline ends. CDR3 length: 15 amino acids. The germline V gene encodes CDR1 SNHLY and CDR2 FYNNEI. The CDR3 DNA reads TGTGCCAGCAGTGAAGAGAGGATTAGCACAGATACGCAGTATTTT. Its protein product is CASSEERISTDTQYF.

The chain combines TRBV25-1 with TRBJ2-2; a weak D match, TRBD1 (5 bases). Trimming took 0 bases from V and 3 from J, leaving 11 bases between them. The germline V gene has CDR1 MGHDK and CDR2 SYGVNS. The length of the CDR3 is 16 residues. Written as DNA, the CDR3 is TGTGCCAGCAGTGAATATAGTATGGGGCACACCGGGGAGCTGTTTTTT. This translates into CASSEYSMGHTGELFF.

This chain joins TRBV3-1 (or the pseudogene TRBV3-2) and TRBJ2-1; TRBD1 aligns across 9 bases. The CDR3 has 15 residues. J gave up 4 bases and V 4 bases, and 5 bases lay outside the gene matches. Germline V gives CDR1 LGHDT, CDR2 YNNKEL (reference sequence). The chain's CDR3 is CASSRGTGRYNEQFF. The CDR3 nucleotides read TGTGCCAGCAGCCGCGGGACAGGGAGATACAATGAGCAGTTCTTC.

The V call is TRBV19, the J call TRBJ2-7; D possibly corresponds to TRBD2 (5 bases). This CDR3 is built from 14 residues. V was pared by 3 bases and J by 4 bases, with 13 bases between. Germline V gene data show CDR1 as LNHDA and CDR2 as SQIVND (reference sequence). CDR3 nucleotide sequence: TGTGCCAGTAGTATGAGGGAAGCGGTTTACGAGCAGTACTTC. Translation gives CASSMREAVYEQYF.

This chain links TRBV12-3 or TRBV12-4 with TRBJ1-2, with D perhaps matching TRBD1 (5 bases). The CDR3 consists of 13 residues. Trimming pared 5 bases from V and 8 bases from J, leaving 15 bases between. The CDR3 coding sequence is TGTGCCAGCAGTCCAAGGCGGGGCAGAGGCTACACCTTC. Translating it yields CASSPRRGRGYTF.

The V gene is TRBV2, the J gene TRBJ1-2; tentative D call: TRBD1 (5 bases). The germline V and J ends were trimmed by 5 bases and 0 bases, with 16 bases remaining between them. This CDR3 is built from 16 residues. CDR1 SNHLY and CDR2 FYNNEI come from the germline V gene. The CDR3 here is CASSLQGTPANYGYTF. The CDR3 DNA reads as TGTGCCAGCAGTCTCCAGGGAACCCCAGCTAACTATGGCTACACCTTC.

In this sample, this clone turned up once. The J gene is TRBJ1-5, the V gene TRBV6-1, with D possibly being TRBD1 (5 bases). There are 12 residues in the CDR3. The V gene lost 2 bases and the J gene lost 11 bases, with 10 bases spanning the gap. The germline gives CDR1 MNHNS, CDR2 SASEGT. DNA of the CDR3: TGTGCCAGCAGTGAAAGGGGTGGGGCCCAGCATTTT. Its protein product is CASSERGGAQHF.

Regarding this clone: This sample also contains other DNA sequences that code for the same CDR3. The V gene is TRBV7-9, the J gene TRBJ1-1; TRBD1 matches at 7 bases. Germline V gives CDR1 SEHNR, CDR2 FQNEAQ (reference sequence). The CDR3 has 13 residues. V was clipped by 5 bases and J by 3 bases; unmatched bases: 3. The CDR3 sequence is CASSLGQHTEAFF. The DNA for the CDR3 is TGTGCCAGCAGCCTGGGACAGCACACTGAAGCTTTCTTT.

The genes are TRBV3-1 (or the pseudogene TRBV3-2) and TRBJ2-5; D is uncertain. The V end lost 1 base, the J end lost 2 bases, and 5 bases lay between the germline ends. Germline CDR1 is LGHDT and CDR2 is YNNKEL (reference sequence). The CDR3 is 13 residues long. Here the CDR3 DNA reads TGTGCCAGCAGCCAAGCTAGTCAAGAGACCCAGTACTTC. This gives the protein CASSQASQETQYF.

This clone was seen a single time. The CDR3 region has the DNA TGTGCCAGCAGCAACAGGGTAATGAACACTGAAGCTTTCTTT. It encodes CASSNRVMNTEAFF. J is TRBJ1-1 and V is TRBV11-2; tentatively, D is TRBD1 (6 bases). V lost 5 bases, J lost 0 bases, and 10 bases lay in between. CDR1 is SGHAT, CDR2 FQNNGV, per germline. The CDR3 is 14 residues long.

In DNA, the CDR3 is TGCGCCAGGGACAGGGGCCCCTCTGGAAACACCATATATTTT. It translates to CARDRGPSGNTIYF. J is TRBJ1-3 and V is TRBV10-1, with 9 bases identical to TRBD1. In germline, CDR1 is WNHNN, CDR2 SYGVQD (reference sequence). V trimming: 9 bases; J trimming: 0 bases; junction bases outside the gene matches: 3. The CDR3 loop spans 14 amino acids.